This entry is about one TCR beta chain. These data come from a study of blood T cell repertoires in COVID-19. Background on the study: Acute and convalescent COVID-19 specimens originated in the United States, Italy and Spain. PBMCs, B-cell-depleted T cells, or T cells were the source of the cDNA or gDNA that made up the material.

The ends were cut back, 3 bases at V and 6 bases at J, with 23 bases in the middle. Germline-derived CDR1 and CDR2 are MGHDK and SYGVNS. This CDR3 region has 17 residues. Original methodology: Reference gene primers were amplified, and this amplification served to estimate nucleated cell counts. Assay used: immunoSEQ multiplex PCR; TCRdb lists only in-frame clones, some missing. From that table come the V and J calls and clone size; the DNA was used to work out D and trimming. The profile shows 200,000 to 300,000 clones, roughly nine tenths of them singletons. The source of this sequence is a man aged 55 to 70 with acute or convalescent COVID-19. The chain carries TRBV25-1 and TRBJ1-2, with TRBD1 as a possible D gene (5 bases). The sequencing sample was made of peripheral blood. The CDR3 here is CASSDGGVGSSWDGYTF. As DNA, the CDR3 is TGTGCCAGCAGTGACGGAGGGGTAGGCTCTTCTTGGGATGGCTACACCTTC.